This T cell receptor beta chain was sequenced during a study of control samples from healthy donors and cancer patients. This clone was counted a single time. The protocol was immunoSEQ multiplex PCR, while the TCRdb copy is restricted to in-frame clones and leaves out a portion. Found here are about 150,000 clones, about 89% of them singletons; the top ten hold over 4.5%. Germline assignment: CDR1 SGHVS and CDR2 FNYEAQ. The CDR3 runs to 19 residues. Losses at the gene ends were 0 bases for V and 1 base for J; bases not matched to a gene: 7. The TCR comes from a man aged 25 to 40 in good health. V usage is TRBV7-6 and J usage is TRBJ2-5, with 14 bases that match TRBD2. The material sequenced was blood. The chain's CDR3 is CASSLAVWGTSGGQETQYF. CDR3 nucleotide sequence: TGTGCCAGCAGCTTAGCGGTTTGGGGGACTAGCGGGGGCCAAGAGACCCAGTACTTC.